This T cell receptor beta chain comes out of a study of blood T cells in healthy people across ages. General study points: Nothing was known about donor CMV status, and this possibly confounded expanded clonotype changes.

Ten or more counts support this clonotype. Its target is unknown. With a J-beta primer mix and a sample-barcoded 5' primer, a second PCR ran about 7 to 12 cycles. Carrying 12 random nucleotides, a template-switch adaptor labeled each individual cDNA molecule. TCRdb called the 5' RACE reads again in MiXCR, with one record for every CDR3 protein. The sample lists 1.2 million to 1.5 million distinct CDR3 sequences, about 43% occurring once. Per-sample PBMC isolation yielded at least 6.5 million cells. Every sample gave at least 5.5 micrograms of total RNA when it was extracted. Germline V gene data show CDR1 as MNHEY and CDR2 as SMNVEV (reference sequence). The CDR3 extends over 14 amino acids. Trimming removed 5 bases at V and 4 bases at J, with 12 bases between.

The sample consisted of blood. The chain carries TRBV27 and TRBJ1-5; maybe TRBD1 (5 bases). This TCR was sampled from a woman aged 18-30 years in good health. CDR3 DNA: TGTGCCAGCAGTGAGACAGCCCGAAATCAGCCCCAGCATTTT. Translated, it gives CASSETARNQPQHF.